The 10 T cell receptor beta chains below come from one sample, sequenced in a study of blood T cell repertoires in COVID-19. Clones were sequenced by immunoSEQ multiplex PCR, and TCRdb holds only the in-frame ones, with some missing. The table shows tens of thousands of clones, with about four fifths occurring only once. Sequenced sample: peripheral blood. The receptor set was obtained from a man between 65 and 85 years old with acute or convalescent COVID-19.

The chain employs TRBV5-6 and TRBJ1-5; 7 bases line up with TRBD1. CDR3 length: 13 amino acids. Per the germline V gene, CDR1 is SGHDT and CDR2 is YYEEEE. The junction had 5 bases not matched to a gene; V was cut back by 4 bases and J by 7 bases. CDR3 amino acids: CASSDGTDQPQHF. The CDR3 DNA reads as TGTGCCAGCAGCGACGGGACAGACCAGCCCCAGCATTTT.

The chain couples TRBV6-5 to TRBJ2-4; 7 positions match TRBD1. Germline values: CDR1 MNHEY, CDR2 SVGAGI. The CDR3 is made up of 16 amino acids. J was trimmed by 0 bases and V by 2 bases; bases with no gene match: 4. For the CDR3, the DNA is TGTGCCAGCAGTTACCGGACAGGACTAGCCAAAAACATTCAGTACTTC. Its translation is CASSYRTGLAKNIQYF.

The rearrangement uses TRBV30 and TRBJ2-1; tentative D call: TRBD1 (6 bases). V shed 7 bases and J shed 5 bases, with 12 bases lying between them. Looked up from germline, CDR1 is GTSNPN and CDR2 is SVGIG (reference sequence). CDR3 size: 12 residues. This chain's CDR3 is CAYREQNNEQFF. CDR3 DNA sequence: TGTGCCTACAGGGAACAAAACAATGAGCAGTTCTTC.

This clone was recorded only once. The chain links TRBV28 to TRBJ1-4; D gene unclear. Germline V CDR1 and CDR2: MDHEN, SYDVKM. The CDR3 contains 13 residues. V was shortened by 5 bases and J by 8 bases, with 12 bases between the two germline ends. This CDR3 is CASSLESREKLFF. CDR3 DNA: TGTGCCAGCAGTCTAGAGTCCCGGGAAAAACTGTTTTTT.

V and J are TRBV6-5 and TRBJ2-1; tentatively, D is TRBD2 (5 bases). Germline lookup yields CDR1 MNHEY and CDR2 SVGAGI. This CDR3 comprises 14 residues. V lost 2 bases, J lost 3 bases, and 8 bases lay in between. DNA for the CDR3: TGTGCCAGCAGTTACAAAGGAGGCTACAATGAGCAGTTCTTC. It yields the protein CASSYKGGYNEQFF.

This rearrangement joins TRBV5-1 to TRBJ2-2; 10 bases are a match to TRBD2. The CDR3 sequence is 16 residues long. J lost 0 bases, V lost 7 bases, and 6 bases had no gene match. Germline V gene lookup returns CDR1 SGHRS and CDR2 YFSETQ. The CDR3 DNA is TGCGCCAGCTCGACTAGCGGGTCCCCGAACACCGGGGAGCTGTTTTTT. Translating gives CASSTSGSPNTGELFF.

V gene TRBV5-5 combines with J gene TRBJ1-4, with D possibly matching TRBD1 (5 bases). V was clipped by 8 bases and J by 0 bases, with 14 bases between them. Germline loops: CDR1 SGHKS, CDR2 YYEKEE (reference sequence). CDR3 length equals 15 residues. The CDR3 is CARPGENTTNEKLFF. CDR3 nucleotides: TGTGCCAGACCGGGGGAGAACACAACTAATGAAAAACTGTTTTTT.

This clone is a singleton in its sample. The rearrangement links TRBV6-1 to TRBJ2-1, with D perhaps TRBD2 (5 bases). The CDR3 contains 12 residues. Germline-derived CDR1 and CDR2 are MNHNS and SASEGT. The V end was cut by 1 base, the J end by 12 bases, with 10 bases between. As DNA, the CDR3 is TGTGCCAGCAGTGAAGACGGACTCGTGCAGTTCTTC. Protein sequence: CASSEDGLVQFF.

This chain links TRBV7-8 with TRBJ2-5; TRBD2 aligns across 7 bases. With 8 bases clipped from V and 1 base from J, the junction kept 4 bases outside the gene matches. Germline CDR1 reads SGHVS; CDR2 reads FQNEAQ. The CDR3 is 13 residues long. The CDR3 here is CASQWGGQETQYF. The CDR3 DNA is TGTGCCAGCCAATGGGGGGGCCAAGAGACCCAGTACTTC.

The rearrangement uses TRBV7-9 and TRBJ2-1; TRBD1 matches 7 bases. V lost 4 bases, J lost 4 bases, and 7 bases stayed unmatched. There are 15 residues in the CDR3. Per the germline V gene, CDR1 is SEHNR and CDR2 is FQNEAQ (reference sequence). The CDR3 loop reads CASSSRDRPYNEQFF. DNA for the CDR3: TGTGCCAGCAGCTCCCGGGACAGACCTTACAATGAGCAGTTCTTC.